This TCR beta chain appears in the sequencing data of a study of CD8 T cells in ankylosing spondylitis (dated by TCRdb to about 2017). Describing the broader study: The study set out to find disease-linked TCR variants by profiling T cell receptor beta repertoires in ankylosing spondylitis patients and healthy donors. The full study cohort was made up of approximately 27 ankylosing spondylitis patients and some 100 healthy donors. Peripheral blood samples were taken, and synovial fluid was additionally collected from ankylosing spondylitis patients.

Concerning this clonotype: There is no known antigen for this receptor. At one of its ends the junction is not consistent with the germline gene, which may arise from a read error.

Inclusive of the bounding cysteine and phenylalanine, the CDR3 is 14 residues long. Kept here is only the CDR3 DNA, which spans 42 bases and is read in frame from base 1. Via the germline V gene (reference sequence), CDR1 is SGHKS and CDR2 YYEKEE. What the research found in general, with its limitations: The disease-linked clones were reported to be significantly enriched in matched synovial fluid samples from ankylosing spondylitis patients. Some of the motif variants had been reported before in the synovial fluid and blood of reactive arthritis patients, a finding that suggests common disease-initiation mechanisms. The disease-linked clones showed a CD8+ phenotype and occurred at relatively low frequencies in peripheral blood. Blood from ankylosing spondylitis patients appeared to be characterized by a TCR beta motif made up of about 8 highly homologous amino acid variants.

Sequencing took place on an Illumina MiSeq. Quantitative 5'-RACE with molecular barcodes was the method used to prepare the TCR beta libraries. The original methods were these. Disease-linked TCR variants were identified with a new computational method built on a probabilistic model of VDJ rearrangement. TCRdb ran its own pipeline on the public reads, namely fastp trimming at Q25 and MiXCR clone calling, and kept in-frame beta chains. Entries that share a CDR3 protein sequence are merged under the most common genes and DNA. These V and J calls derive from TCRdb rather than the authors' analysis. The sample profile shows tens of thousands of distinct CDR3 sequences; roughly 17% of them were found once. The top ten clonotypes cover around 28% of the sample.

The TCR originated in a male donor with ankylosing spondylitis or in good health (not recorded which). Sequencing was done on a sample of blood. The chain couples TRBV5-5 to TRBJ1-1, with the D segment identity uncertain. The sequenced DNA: TGTGCCAGCAGCTCGACCCTGAGGAGCACTAAAGCTTTCTTT. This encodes CASSSTLRSTKAFF.